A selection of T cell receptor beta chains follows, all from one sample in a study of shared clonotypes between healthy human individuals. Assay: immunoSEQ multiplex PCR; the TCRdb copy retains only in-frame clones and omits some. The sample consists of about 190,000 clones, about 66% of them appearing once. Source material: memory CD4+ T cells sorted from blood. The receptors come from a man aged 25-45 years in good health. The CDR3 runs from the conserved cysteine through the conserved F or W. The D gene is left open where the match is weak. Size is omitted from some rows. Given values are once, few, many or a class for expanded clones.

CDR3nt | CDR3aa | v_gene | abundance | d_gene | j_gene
TGTGCCAGCAGCCCCGACGACTATGGCTACACCTTC | CASSPDDYGYTF | TRBV7-2 | NA | NA | TRBJ1-2
TGTGCCAGCAGCGTAGCTGCCCAGACCACCGGGGAGCTGTTTTTT | CASSVAAQTTGELFF | TRBV9 | NA | NA | TRBJ2-2
TGTGCCAGCAGCCTAACGAACTCCTACAATGAGCAGTTCTTC | CASSLTNSYNEQFF | TRBV11-3 | NA | NA | TRBJ2-1
TGTGCCAGCAGATACTTAGCTGGGGGATTCACAGATACGCAGTATTTT | CASRYLAGGFTDTQYF | TRBV6-5 | NA | NA | TRBJ2-3
TGTGCCAGCAGTCACGTCAAGGGGGTGGGTTACGAGCAGTACTTC | CASSHVKGVGYEQYF | TRBV6-1 | NA | NA | TRBJ2-7
TGTGCCAGCAGTAGGGGGGAGACCCAGTACTTC | CASSRGETQYF | TRBV6-5 | NA | NA | TRBJ2-5
TGTGCCTGGAGTAAAAATGAAAAACTGTTTTTT | CAWSKNEKLFF | TRBV30 | NA | NA | TRBJ1-4
TGCGCCAGCAGCTTGCGTGGGGACGTTGAAGCTTTCTTT | CASSLRGDVEAFF | TRBV5-1 | NA | NA | TRBJ1-1
TGCAGTGCTAAGGGGTACGAGCAGTACTTC | CSAKGYEQYF | TRBV20-1 | NA | NA | TRBJ2-7
TGTGCCAGCAGTCCCTCCGGGGCCAGGCTGAGAGGAGAGACCCAGTACTTC | CASSPSGARLRGETQYF | TRBV28 | few | NA | TRBJ2-5
TGTGCCAGTAGTATTTTGCCCGGACAGGGGGACTATGGCTACACCTTC | CASSILPGQGDYGYTF | TRBV19 | NA | TRBD1 | TRBJ1-2
TGCGCCAGCAGCTTGGTAGGGTCCTACGAGCAGTACTTC | CASSLVGSYEQYF | TRBV5-1 | NA | NA | TRBJ2-7
TGTGCCAGCAGCCCCCCAGGGGCGGGTCAAGAGACCCAGTACTTC | CASSPPGAGQETQYF | TRBV14 | NA | NA | TRBJ2-5
TGTGCCAGCCACACTCAGGAAAGCAATCAGCCCCAGCATTTT | CASHTQESNQPQHF | TRBV5-6 | NA | NA | TRBJ1-5
TGCGCCAGCAGGACTAGCTACGAGCAGTACTTC | CASRTSYEQYF | TRBV5-1 | few | NA | TRBJ2-7
TGTGCCAGCAGTCCCTCGGGACTACAAACCTACAATGAGCAGTTCTTC | CASSPSGLQTYNEQFF | TRBV9 | once | TRBD2 | TRBJ2-1
TGTGCCATCAGCCCCAGGGGGAGCAATCAGCCCCAGCATTTT | CAISPRGSNQPQHF | TRBV10-3 | NA | TRBD1 | TRBJ1-5
TGTGCCAGTAGTTCAGGACAGGGGGCTGGGAATCAGCCCCAGCATTTT | CASSSGQGAGNQPQHF | TRBV19 | NA | TRBD1 | TRBJ1-5
TGTGCCAGCAGCCTCCGGACTAGCGGGAGCTCCTACAATGAGCAGTTCTTC | CASSLRTSGSSYNEQFF | TRBV4-2 | NA | TRBD2 | TRBJ2-1
TGTGCCAGTAAGGACCGTGCCACAGATACGCAGTATTTT | CASKDRATDTQYF | TRBV19 | NA | NA | TRBJ2-3
TGTGCCAGCAGCGTAGTCCCCACCGGACAGGGGGTATACAATGAGCAGTTCTTC | CASSVVPTGQGVYNEQFF | TRBV9 | NA | TRBD1 | TRBJ2-1
TGTGCCAGCAGCTCGAACTACGAGCAGTACTTC | CASSSNYEQYF | TRBV7-8 | once | NA | TRBJ2-7
TGTGCCACCAGCAGAGATCCAGCGAGCGGGAGAAGAGTCGGGGAGCTGTTTTTT | CATSRDPASGRRVGELFF | TRBV15 | NA | TRBD2 | TRBJ2-2
TGTGCCAGCAGTGGACAGGCCAATCAGCCCCAGCATTTT | CASSGQANQPQHF | TRBV18 | few | TRBD1 | TRBJ1-5
TGTGCCAGCATGTCGCCGGAGGAGACTTACAATGAGCAGTTCTTC | CASMSPEETYNEQFF | TRBV5-4 | NA | NA | TRBJ2-1
TGTGCCAGTAGTCTCGGGACAGGGGTATACAATGAGCAGTTCTTC | CASSLGTGVYNEQFF | TRBV19 | NA | TRBD1 | TRBJ2-1
TGCGCCAGCAGCTTCTCGACCGGAACGAACGGAAACACCATATATTTT | CASSFSTGTNGNTIYF | TRBV5-1 | NA | NA | TRBJ1-3
TGTGCCAGCAGAGACAGGGTCGGCGCAGATACGCAGTATTTT | CASRDRVGADTQYF | TRBV2 | NA | TRBD1 | TRBJ2-3
TGCGCCAGCAGCTTGGGGTCCGGAGAGACCCAGTACTTC | CASSLGSGETQYF | TRBV5-1 | NA | NA | TRBJ2-5
TGTGCCAGCAGCTTAAGCGGGAGGGCCGGCACAGATACGCAGTATTTT | CASSLSGRAGTDTQYF | TRBV7-3 | NA | TRBD2 | TRBJ2-3
TGTGCCAGCAGCAAATTACTAGCGAGAGGGTCCTACGAGCAGTACTTC | CASSKLLARGSYEQYF | TRBV21-1 | NA | NA | TRBJ2-7
TGTGCCAGCAGCCCCCCAGGGGGCTGGGGCACTGAAGCTTTCTTT | CASSPPGGWGTEAFF | TRBV7-9 | NA | TRBD1 | TRBJ1-1
TGTGCCAGCACCCGGACACCCGGGGACACTGAAGCTTTCTTT | CASTRTPGDTEAFF | TRBV2 | NA | NA | TRBJ1-1
TGTGCCAGCAGTGCCCCCCGGGACAGCTCCTACGAGCAGTACTTC | CASSAPRDSSYEQYF | TRBV28 | NA | TRBD1 | TRBJ2-7
TGTGCCAGCAGCTTGGGGCAGCGGACAGGCGGGCAGACCCAGTACTTC | CASSLGQRTGGQTQYF | TRBV5-4 | NA | TRBD1 | TRBJ2-5
TGCGCCAGCAGCTTGGTCCGGGAGGGGGACAATGAGCAGTTCTTC | CASSLVREGDNEQFF | TRBV5-1 | few | TRBD2 | TRBJ2-1
TGTGCCATCAGTCGGGACGGGGGCTACGAGCAGTACTTC | CAISRDGGYEQYF | TRBV10-3 | NA | NA | TRBJ2-7
TGCGCCACCGGATCGGGACAGGGGGCCGTAGGCTACACCTTC | CATGSGQGAVGYTF | TRBV10-2 | many | TRBD1 | TRBJ1-2
TGTGCCAGCAACCGTTTTAGGGGGACCGGGGAGCTGTTTTTT | CASNRFRGTGELFF | TRBV9 | NA | NA | TRBJ2-2
TGCAGCGTTGTAGGAGACAGTGCAACTAATGAAAAACTGTTTTTT | CSVVGDSATNEKLFF | TRBV29-1 | NA | NA | TRBJ1-4
TGTGCCAGCAGCGTAGGGGGACAGAGCTACGAGCAGTACTTC | CASSVGGQSYEQYF | TRBV9 | few | TRBD1 | TRBJ2-7
TGTGCCAGCAGCTTGGGACTATCTAACACCGGGGAGCTGTTTTTT | CASSLGLSNTGELFF | TRBV5-4 | NA | NA | TRBJ2-2
TGTGCCAGCAGCTTACGACAGGGGAACACTGAAGCTTTCTTT | CASSLRQGNTEAFF | TRBV7-9 | few | TRBD1 | TRBJ1-1
TGTGCCAGCAGTTTACCGGGACAGAACTATGGCTACACCTTC | CASSLPGQNYGYTF | TRBV28 | NA | TRBD1 | TRBJ1-2
TGCGCCAGCAGTGAGTCGGCTAGTGCCACAGATACGCAGTATTTT | CASSESASATDTQYF | TRBV10-1 | NA | NA | TRBJ2-3
TGTGCCAGCACAAGGACAGGGATCTCCTACGAGCAGTACTTC | CASTRTGISYEQYF | TRBV11-3 | NA | TRBD1 | TRBJ2-7
TGTGCCAGCTCACCCGGGACAGCGACAAATTTCTGGCAAGAGACCCAGTACTTC | CASSPGTATNFWQETQYF | TRBV18 | NA | TRBD1 | TRBJ2-5
TGTGCCAGCAGTTTCTTTATAGCGGGAGGGGGAGAGCAGTACTTC | CASSFFIAGGGEQYF | TRBV6-5 | once | TRBD2 | TRBJ2-7
TGTGCCAGCGGGGGGACAGGCGGTCTCTTGAACACCATATATTTT | CASGGTGGLLNTIYF | TRBV28 | NA | TRBD1 | TRBJ1-3